The sequence of this TCR beta chain was determined in a study of blood T cell repertoires in COVID-19 (dated by TCRdb to 2019 to 2021). Study-level background: Samples covering the acute and convalescent phases of COVID-19 were provided by collaborators in the United States, Italy and Spain. The repertoires were made available in a free public database intended to serve as a resource for research on the immune response to SARS-CoV-2. Where available, HLA class I and class II types were taken from metadata supplied by the sample provider and were not determined by assay-based typing. The dataset comprised deeply sampled blood TCRbeta repertoires from subjects exposed to, actively infected with, or recovered from COVID-19. The prospective study material was composed of cDNA or gDNA derived from T cells, B-cell-depleted T cells, or PBMCs. A de-identified subject ID, COVID-19 status, age in years and sex were almost always included in the sample metadata. Samples were obtained from the ongoing ImmuneRACE study (first 160 participants) and from some 1,300 subjects provided by 6 global collaborators. Broad study findings and their caveats: The quantity of clinical and demographic metadata differed by source and by participant and was supplied without curation.

TCRbeta CDR3 regions were amplified from genomic DNA by means of the immunoSEQ Assay, a bias-controlled multiplex PCR. Per the source publication's procedure: The number of nucleated cells in each sample was estimated by amplification of reference gene primers within the assay. To quantify the absolute abundance of each unique TCRbeta CDR3 rearrangement, sequence reads were collapsed and filtered. Productive Simpson clonality was computed per sample as the square root of Simpson's diversity index over productive rearrangements. TCRdb took over this immuneACCESS table, retaining in-frame rearrangements with V and J assigned. Such tables are incomplete; in checked studies, under half of the missing clones stem from an unresolved V gene, and the remainder is unexplained. That table is the source of V, J and clone size, and D and trimming were worked out from the DNA. In this sample the table shows some 78,000 clones, about 88% of which occur a single time. The ten largest clonotypes hold around 12% of the sample.

Deletion took 3 bases off V and 5 bases off J, with a span of 20 bases between the germline ends. Based on the germline V gene, the CDR1 and CDR2 sequences are MDHEN and SYDVKM. The CDR3 runs 18 residues from the cysteine to the phenylalanine. Only the CDR3 DNA stays, 54 bases, in frame from base 1. Concerning this clone: Its cognate antigen has yet to be identified. There are no base qualities to consult, and no much larger clone falls within one base.

Whole blood was collected in K2EDTA tubes by collaborating institutions according to the institutions' own protocols. For TCRbeta analysis, collaborator samples were shipped as frozen whole blood, as isolated PBMCs, or as DNA extracted from either sample type. The receptor chain draws on TRBV28 and TRBJ1-6; no D gene can be assigned with confidence. This TCR was recovered from a man in his 70s with active or convalescent COVID-19. The sequenced sample was peripheral blood. CDR3 reads: CASSFRGFKGWDNSPLHF. The nucleotide sequence is TGTGCCAGCAGTTTCCGCGGGTTTAAGGGATGGGATAATTCACCCCTCCACTTT.